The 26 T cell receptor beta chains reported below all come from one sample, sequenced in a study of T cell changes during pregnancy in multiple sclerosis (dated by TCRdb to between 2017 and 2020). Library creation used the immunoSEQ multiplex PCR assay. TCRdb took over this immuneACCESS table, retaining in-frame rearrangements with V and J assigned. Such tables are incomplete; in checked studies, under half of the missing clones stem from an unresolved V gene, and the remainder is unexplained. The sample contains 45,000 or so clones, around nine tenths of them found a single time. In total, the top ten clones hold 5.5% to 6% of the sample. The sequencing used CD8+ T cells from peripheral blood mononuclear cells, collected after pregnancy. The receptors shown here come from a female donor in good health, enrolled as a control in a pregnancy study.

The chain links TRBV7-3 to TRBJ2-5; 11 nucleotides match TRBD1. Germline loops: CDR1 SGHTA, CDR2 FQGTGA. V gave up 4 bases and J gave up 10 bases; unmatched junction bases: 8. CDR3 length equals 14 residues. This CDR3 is CASSYGGQGANQYF. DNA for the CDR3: TGTGCCAGCAGCTACGGAGGACAGGGGGCGAACCAGTACTTC.

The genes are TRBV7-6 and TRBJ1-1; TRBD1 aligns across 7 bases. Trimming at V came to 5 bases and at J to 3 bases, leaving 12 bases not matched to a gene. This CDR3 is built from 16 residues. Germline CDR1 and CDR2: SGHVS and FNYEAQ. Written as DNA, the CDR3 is TGTGCCAGCAGCGACGGGGCAGGGGGAGGCGACACTGAAGCTTTCTTT. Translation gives CASSDGAGGGDTEAFF.

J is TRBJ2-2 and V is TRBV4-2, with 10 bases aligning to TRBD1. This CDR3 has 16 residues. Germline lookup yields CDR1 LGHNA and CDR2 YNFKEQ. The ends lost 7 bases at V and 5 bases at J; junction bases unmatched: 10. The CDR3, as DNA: TGTGCCAGCACCCTGACAGGGGGCGTTAGTACCGGGGAGCTGTTTTTT. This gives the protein CASTLTGGVSTGELFF.

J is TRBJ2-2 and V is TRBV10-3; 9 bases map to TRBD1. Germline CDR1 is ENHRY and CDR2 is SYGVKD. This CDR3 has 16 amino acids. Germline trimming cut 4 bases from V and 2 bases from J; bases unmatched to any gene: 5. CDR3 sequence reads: CAISGTGDTNTGELFF. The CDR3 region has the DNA TGTGCCATCAGTGGGACAGGGGACACCAACACCGGGGAGCTGTTTTTT.

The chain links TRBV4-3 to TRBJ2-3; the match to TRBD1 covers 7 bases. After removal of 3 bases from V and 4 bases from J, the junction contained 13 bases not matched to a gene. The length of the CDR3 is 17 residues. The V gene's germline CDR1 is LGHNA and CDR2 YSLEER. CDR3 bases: TGCGCCAGCAGCCAGGGGGCTTCGACAGGGCGTGCAGATACGCAGTATTTT. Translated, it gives CASSQGASTGRADTQYF.

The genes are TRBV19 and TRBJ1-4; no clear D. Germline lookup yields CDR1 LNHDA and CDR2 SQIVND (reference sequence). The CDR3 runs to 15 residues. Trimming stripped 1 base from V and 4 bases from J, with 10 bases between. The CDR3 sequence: CASSIVHQDNEKLFF. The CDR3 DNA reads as TGTGCCAGTAGTATAGTTCACCAGGATAATGAAAAACTGTTTTTT. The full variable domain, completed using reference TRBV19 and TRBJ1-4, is DGGITQSPKYLFRKEGQNVTLSCEQNLNHDAMYWYRQDPGQGLRLIYYSQIVNDFQKGDIAEGYSVSREKKESFPLTVTSAQKNPTAFYLCASSIVHQDNEKLFFGSGTQLSVL.

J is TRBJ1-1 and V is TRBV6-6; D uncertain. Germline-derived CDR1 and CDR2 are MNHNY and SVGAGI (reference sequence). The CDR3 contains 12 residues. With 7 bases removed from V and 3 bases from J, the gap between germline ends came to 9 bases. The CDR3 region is CASTSLYTEAFF. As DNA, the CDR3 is TGTGCCAGCACCTCTTTGTACACTGAAGCTTTCTTT.

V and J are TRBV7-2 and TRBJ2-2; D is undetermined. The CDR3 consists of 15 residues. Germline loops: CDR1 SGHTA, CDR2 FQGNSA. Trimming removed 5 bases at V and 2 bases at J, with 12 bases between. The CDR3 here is CASSIRLGNTGELFF. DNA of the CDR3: TGTGCCAGCAGCATCCGTCTGGGCAACACCGGGGAGCTGTTTTTT. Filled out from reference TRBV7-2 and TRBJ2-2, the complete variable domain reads GAGVSQSPSNKVTEKGKDVELRCDPISGHTALYWYRQSLGQGLEFLIYFQGNSAPDKSGLPSDRFSAERTGGSVSTLTIQRTQQEDSAVYLCASSIRLGNTGELFFGEGSRLTVL.

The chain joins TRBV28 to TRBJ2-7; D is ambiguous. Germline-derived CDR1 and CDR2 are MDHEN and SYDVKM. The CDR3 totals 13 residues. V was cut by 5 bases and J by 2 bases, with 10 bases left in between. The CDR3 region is CASSPRIAYEQYF. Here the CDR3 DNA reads TGTGCCAGCAGTCCGAGGATAGCCTACGAGCAGTACTTC. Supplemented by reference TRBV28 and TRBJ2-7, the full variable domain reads DVKVTQSSRYLVKRTGEKVFLECVQDMDHENMFWYRQDPGLGLRLIYFSYDVKMKEKGDIPEGYSVSREKKERFSLILESASTNQTSMYLCASSPRIAYEQYFGPGTRLTVT.

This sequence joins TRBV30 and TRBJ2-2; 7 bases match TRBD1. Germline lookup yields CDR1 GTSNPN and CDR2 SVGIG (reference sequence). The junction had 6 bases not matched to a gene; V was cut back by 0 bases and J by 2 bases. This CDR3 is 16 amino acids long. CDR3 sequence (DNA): TGTGCCTGGAGTGTTGAGGGACAGATAAACACCGGGGAGCTGTTTTTT. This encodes CAWSVEGQINTGELFF.

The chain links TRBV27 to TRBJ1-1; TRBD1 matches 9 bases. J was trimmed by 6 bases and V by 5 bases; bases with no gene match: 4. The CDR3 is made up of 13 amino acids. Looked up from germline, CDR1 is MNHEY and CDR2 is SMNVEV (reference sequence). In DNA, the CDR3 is TGTGCCAGCAGTAGGGACAGGGTGTCTGAAGCTTTCTTT. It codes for CASSRDRVSEAFF.

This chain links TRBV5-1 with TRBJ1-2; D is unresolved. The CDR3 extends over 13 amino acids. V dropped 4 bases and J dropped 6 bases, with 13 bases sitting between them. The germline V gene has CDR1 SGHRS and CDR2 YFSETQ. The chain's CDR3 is CASSQTGWDGYTF. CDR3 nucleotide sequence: TGCGCCAGCAGCCAAACCGGGTGGGATGGCTACACCTTC.

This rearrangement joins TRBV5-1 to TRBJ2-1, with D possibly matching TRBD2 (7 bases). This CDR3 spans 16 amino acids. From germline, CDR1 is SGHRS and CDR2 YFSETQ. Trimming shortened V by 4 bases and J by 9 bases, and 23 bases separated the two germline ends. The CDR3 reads CASSPRGAGAPVEQFF. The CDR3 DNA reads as TGCGCCAGCAGCCCTCGAGGGGCGGGGGCCCCGGTTGAGCAGTTCTTC.

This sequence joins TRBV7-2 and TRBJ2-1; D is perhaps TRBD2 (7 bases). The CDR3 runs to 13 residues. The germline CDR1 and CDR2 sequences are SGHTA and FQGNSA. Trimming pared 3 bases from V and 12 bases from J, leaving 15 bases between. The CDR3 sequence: CASSLVGGAVQFF. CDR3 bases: TGTGCCAGCAGCTTGGTAGGGGGGGCGGTGCAGTTCTTC.

The CDR3 reads CASSFRDRGDYGYTF. The CDR3 DNA reads as TGTGCCAGCAGCTTCCGGGACAGGGGTGACTATGGCTACACCTTC. The chain links TRBV5-4 to TRBJ1-2; 10 bases fit TRBD1. The CDR3 sequence is 15 residues long. Unmatched junction bases numbered 4, after V lost 2 bases and J lost 3 bases. In germline, CDR1 is SGHNT, CDR2 YYREEE (reference sequence). The variable domain in full, completed from reference TRBV5-4 and TRBJ1-2, reads ETGVTQSPTHLIKTRGQQVTLRCSSQSGHNTVSWYQQALGQGPQFIFQYYREEENGRGNFPPRFSGLQFPNYSSELNVNALELDDSALYLCASSFRDRGDYGYTFGSGTRLTVV.

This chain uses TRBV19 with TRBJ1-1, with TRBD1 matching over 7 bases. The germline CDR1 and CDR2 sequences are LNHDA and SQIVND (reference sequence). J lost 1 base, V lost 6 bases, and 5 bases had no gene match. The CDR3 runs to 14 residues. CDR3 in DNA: TGTGCCAGTAGGTCGACAGGGACGAACACTGAAGCTTTCTTT. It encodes CASRSTGTNTEAFF.

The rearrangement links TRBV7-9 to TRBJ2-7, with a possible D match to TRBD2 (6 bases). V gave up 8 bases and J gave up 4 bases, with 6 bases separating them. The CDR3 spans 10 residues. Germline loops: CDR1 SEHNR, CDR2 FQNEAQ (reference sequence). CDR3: CASGGYEQYF. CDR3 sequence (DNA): TGTGCCAGCGGGGGGTACGAGCAGTACTTC.

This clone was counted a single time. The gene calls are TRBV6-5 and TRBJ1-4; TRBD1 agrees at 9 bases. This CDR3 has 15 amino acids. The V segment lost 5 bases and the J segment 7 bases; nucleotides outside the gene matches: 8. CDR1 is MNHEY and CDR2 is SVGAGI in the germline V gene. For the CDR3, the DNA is TGTGCCAGCAGTAACACAGGGGGCATTGGTGAAAAACTGTTTTTT. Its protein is CASSNTGGIGEKLFF.

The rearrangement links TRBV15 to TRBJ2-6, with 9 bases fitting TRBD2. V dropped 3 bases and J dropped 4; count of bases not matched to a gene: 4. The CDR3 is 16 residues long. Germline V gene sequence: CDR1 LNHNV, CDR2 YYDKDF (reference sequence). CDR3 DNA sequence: TGTGCCACCAGCAGGGAGCGGGGGGACGGGGCCAACGTCCTGACTTTC. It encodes CATSRERGDGANVLTF.

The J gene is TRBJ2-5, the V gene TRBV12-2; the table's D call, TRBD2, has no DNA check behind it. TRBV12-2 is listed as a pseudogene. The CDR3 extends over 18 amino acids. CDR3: CASRFWSSGGSIQETQYF. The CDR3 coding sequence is TGTGCAAGTCGCTTTTGGTCTAGCGGGGGATCAATCCAAGAGACCCAGTACTTC.

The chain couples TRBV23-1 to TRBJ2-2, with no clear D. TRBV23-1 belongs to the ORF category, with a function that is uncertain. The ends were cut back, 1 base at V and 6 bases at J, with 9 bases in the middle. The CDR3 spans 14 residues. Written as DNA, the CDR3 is TGCGCCAGCAGTCAATACGGTACGCCCGGGGAGCTGTTTTTT. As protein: CASSQYGTPGELFF.

The DNA of the CDR3 is TGTGCCAGCAGTTCCGGGACAGAGTATCAGCCCCAGCATTTT. Translating gives CASSSGTEYQPQHF. The chain employs TRBV28 and TRBJ1-5; TRBD1 matches 7 bases. Germline V gene sequence: CDR1 MDHEN, CDR2 SYDVKM. Trimming at V came to 4 bases and at J to 5 bases, leaving 5 bases not matched to a gene. This CDR3 is built from 14 residues. The variable domain in full, with the rest retrieved from reference TRBV28 and TRBJ1-5, is DVKVTQSSRYLVKRTGEKVFLECVQDMDHENMFWYRQDPGLGLRLIYFSYDVKMKEKGDIPEGYSVSREKKERFSLILESASTNQTSMYLCASSSGTEYQPQHFGDGTRLSIL.

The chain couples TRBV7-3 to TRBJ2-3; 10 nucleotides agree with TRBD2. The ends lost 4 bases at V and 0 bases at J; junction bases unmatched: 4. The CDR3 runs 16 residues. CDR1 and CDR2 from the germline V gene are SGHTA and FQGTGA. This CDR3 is CASSSSGGLSTDTQYF. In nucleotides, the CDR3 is TGTGCCAGCAGCTCTAGCGGGGGCCTTAGCACAGATACGCAGTATTTT.

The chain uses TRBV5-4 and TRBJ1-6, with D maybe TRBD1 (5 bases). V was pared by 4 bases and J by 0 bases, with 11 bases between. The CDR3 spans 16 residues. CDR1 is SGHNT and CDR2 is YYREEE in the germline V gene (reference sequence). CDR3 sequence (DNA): TGTGCCAGCAGCCGACATAGGGGCTCCTATAATTCACCCCTCCACTTT. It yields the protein CASSRHRGSYNSPLHF.

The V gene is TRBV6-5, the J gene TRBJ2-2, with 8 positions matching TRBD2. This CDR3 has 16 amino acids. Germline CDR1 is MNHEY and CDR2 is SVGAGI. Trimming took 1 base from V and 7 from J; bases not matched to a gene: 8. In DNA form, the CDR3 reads TGTGCCAGCAGTTACTATATAAGCGGGGGAGGCGGGGAGCTGTTTTTT. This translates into CASSYYISGGGGELFF.

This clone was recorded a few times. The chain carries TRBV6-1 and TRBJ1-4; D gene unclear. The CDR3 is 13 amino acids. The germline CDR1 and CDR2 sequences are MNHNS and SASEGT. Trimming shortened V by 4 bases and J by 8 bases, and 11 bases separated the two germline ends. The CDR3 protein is CASSGGEWEKLFF. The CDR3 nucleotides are TGTGCCAGCAGTGGGGGAGAGTGGGAAAAACTGTTTTTT.